Presented here are 26 T cell receptor beta chains from one specimen sequenced in a study of blood T cell repertoires in COVID-19. Repertoires were generated with immunoSEQ multiplex PCR, while TCRdb's copy carries only in-frame clones and drops some. The sample includes 75,000 to 100,000 clones, approximately 78% seen only once; the top ten take 6.5% to 8.5%. The sequenced sample consisted of peripheral blood. Every receptor here comes from a man aged 50-60 years with active or convalescent COVID-19.

This chain connects TRBV2 to TRBJ2-5, with a tentative D call TRBD2 (6 bases). The V end was cut by 1 base, the J end by 1 base, with 13 bases between. Looked up from germline, CDR1 is SNHLY and CDR2 is FYNNEI. CDR3 length equals 16 residues. The CDR3 sequence is CASSEVGSGPQETQYF. CDR3 DNA sequence: TGTGCCAGCAGTGAAGTTGGTAGCGGACCCCAAGAGACCCAGTACTTC.

This sequence joins TRBV7-6 and TRBJ2-5; unclear D gene. V lost 2 bases, J lost 3 bases, and 16 bases lay in between. Germline V gives CDR1 SGHVS, CDR2 FNYEAQ. The CDR3 spans 16 residues. The CDR3: CASSLSSGLTKETQYF. For the CDR3, the DNA is TGTGCCAGCAGCTTAAGTAGTGGCCTAACTAAAGAGACCCAGTACTTC.

The chain carries TRBV5-1 and TRBJ1-1; D not resolved. The CDR3 contains 12 residues. Germline V gene sequence: CDR1 SGHRS, CDR2 YFSETQ. Between the trimmed V and J ends, which lost 5 bases and 1 base, there was a span of 6 bases. CDR3 nucleotide sequence: TGCGCCAGCAGGGCACAGAACACTGAAGCTTTCTTT. This translates into CASRAQNTEAFF. The full variable domain, with the rest looked up from reference TRBV5-1 and TRBJ1-1, is KAGVTQTPRYLIKTRGQQVTLSCSPISGHRSVSWYQQTPGQGLQFLFEYFSETQRNKGNFPGRFSGRQFSNSRSEMNVSTLELGDSALYLCASRAQNTEAFFGQGTRLTVV.

The chain is built from TRBV3-1 (or the pseudogene TRBV3-2) and TRBJ1-5; TRBD1 matches at 10 bases. Germline assignment: CDR1 LGHDT and CDR2 YNNKEL (reference sequence). This CDR3 contains 16 residues. Germline trimming cut 4 bases from V and 2 bases from J; bases unmatched to any gene: 5. CDR3 loop: CASSPRQGAGNQPQHF. DNA of the CDR3: TGTGCCAGCAGCCCCAGACAGGGGGCGGGCAATCAGCCCCAGCATTTT.

This clone was seen only a few times. Different DNA sequences within this sample yield the same CDR3. V is TRBV18 and J is TRBJ1-2; 8 bases line up with TRBD1. CDR1 and CDR2 from the germline V gene are KGHSH and LQKENI. The ends lost 6 bases at V and 3 bases at J; junction bases unmatched: 3. This CDR3 is built from 13 residues. The CDR3 DNA reads as TGTGCCAGCTCCCCGGACAGGGACTATGGCTACACCTTC. Amino acid sequence: CASSPDRDYGYTF.

J is TRBJ1-3 and V is TRBV9, with D hard to call. This CDR3 comprises 16 residues. Trimming removed 1 base at V and 3 bases at J, with 14 bases between. Germline loops: CDR1 SGDLS, CDR2 YYNGEE. CDR3 sequence: CASSVRGDKVGNTIYF. The DNA of the CDR3 is TGTGCCAGCAGCGTACGGGGTGACAAGGTTGGAAACACCATATATTTT.

CDR3 in amino acids: CASSLGGGKTGELFF. The CDR3 DNA sequence: TGTGCCAGCAGTTTGGGCGGGGGTAAAACCGGGGAGCTGTTTTTT. The rearrangement links TRBV28 to TRBJ2-2, with 7 bases matching TRBD2. J gave up 5 bases and V 3 bases, and 6 bases lay outside the gene matches. There are 15 residues in the CDR3. The V gene's germline CDR1 is MDHEN and CDR2 SYDVKM.

Here the CDR3 reads CASSGWEANTEAFF. The CDR3 nucleotides read TGTGCCAGTAGTGGATGGGAGGCTAACACTGAAGCTTTCTTT. V is TRBV19 and J is TRBJ1-1; D is unresolved. This CDR3 has 14 amino acids. Germline V gene lookup returns CDR1 LNHDA and CDR2 SQIVND (reference sequence). The V and J ends lost 5 bases and 2 bases respectively, with 12 bases between them.

The gene calls are TRBV10-1 and TRBJ1-1; D is possibly TRBD1 (5 bases). CDR1 WNHNN and CDR2 SYGVQD come from the germline V gene (reference sequence). The CDR3 spans 14 residues. Trimming shortened V by 2 bases and J by 3 bases, and 10 bases separated the two germline ends. The CDR3 DNA sequence: TGCGCCAGCAGTGAGGCCGCCAGGGACACTGAAGCTTTCTTT. It specifies CASSEAARDTEAFF.

The chain couples TRBV11-2 to TRBJ1-1, with TRBD1 matching over 10 bases. This CDR3 comprises 13 residues. V lost 5 bases, J lost 7 bases, and 4 bases stayed unmatched. Germline V gene lookup returns CDR1 SGHAT and CDR2 FQNNGV. In DNA, the CDR3 is TGTGCCAGCAGCCCGACAGGGGGCAATGAAGCTTTCTTT. Translation: CASSPTGGNEAFF. Looking up the rest from reference TRBV11-2 and TRBJ1-1 gives the full variable domain: EAGVAQSPRYKIIEKRQSVAFWCNPISGHATLYWYQQILGQGPKLLIQFQNNGVVDDSQLPKDRFSAERLKGVDSTLKIQPAKLEDSAVYLCASSPTGGNEAFFGQGTRLTVV.

This chain uses TRBV10-1 with TRBJ1-6; D not resolved. Trimming pared 3 bases from V and 7 bases from J, leaving 10 bases between. This CDR3 has 14 residues. The V gene's germline CDR1 is WNHNN and CDR2 SYGVQD (reference sequence). The CDR3 sequence: CASSEQFENSPLHF. CDR3 nucleotide sequence: TGCGCCAGCAGTGAACAGTTTGAGAATTCACCCCTCCACTTT.

This sequence joins TRBV2 and TRBJ1-1; D remains unclear. Trimming took 4 bases from V and 1 from J, leaving 13 bases between them. This CDR3 has 15 residues. Germline V gene data show CDR1 as SNHLY and CDR2 as FYNNEI. The CDR3 loop reads CASSVQREWNTEAFF. Here the CDR3 DNA reads TGTGCCAGCAGTGTCCAGCGGGAATGGAACACTGAAGCTTTCTTT.

In this sample, this clone turned up once. V usage is TRBV24-1 and J usage is TRBJ1-2; TRBD1 aligns across 10 bases. J lost 6 bases, V lost 3 bases, and 0 bases had no gene match. The CDR3 runs to 13 residues. Germline assignment: CDR1 KGHDR and CDR2 SFDVKD. The CDR3 is CATSDGQGDGYTF. CDR3 sequence (DNA): TGTGCCACCAGTGATGGACAGGGGGATGGCTACACCTTC.

The chain is built from TRBV19 and TRBJ1-5; 8 bases match TRBD1. The CDR3 is made up of 16 amino acids. J was trimmed by 3 bases and V by 5 bases; bases with no gene match: 9. Germline V gives CDR1 LNHDA, CDR2 SQIVND (reference sequence). The CDR3 bases are TGTGCCAGTAGTCCTAGAGGACAGGGACCCAATCAGCCCCAGCATTTT. This sequence encodes CASSPRGQGPNQPQHF. The entire variable domain, with the rest obtained from reference TRBV19 and TRBJ1-5, is as follows: DGGITQSPKYLFRKEGQNVTLSCEQNLNHDAMYWYRQDPGQGLRLIYYSQIVNDFQKGDIAEGYSVSREKKESFPLTVTSAQKNPTAFYLCASSPRGQGPNQPQHFGDGTRLSIL.

This chain connects TRBV19 to TRBJ1-1; 7 nucleotides match TRBD1. V was clipped by 5 bases and J by 5 bases; unmatched bases: 8. CDR1 and CDR2 (germline): LNHDA, SQIVND (reference sequence). This CDR3 has 14 amino acids. The CDR3 DNA reads as TGTGCCAGTAGTCCCGGACAGGTGGGTACTGAAGCTTTCTTT. Translating it yields CASSPGQVGTEAFF.

The rearrangement uses TRBV2 and TRBJ1-5, with D possibly TRBD1 on 6 matching bases. The V end lost 5 bases, the J end lost 2 bases, and 10 bases lay between the germline ends. This CDR3 comprises 14 residues. Germline values: CDR1 SNHLY, CDR2 FYNNEI. In nucleotides, the CDR3 is TGTGCCAGCAGTTGGACAGAGGGCAATCAGCCCCAGCATTTT. Residues: CASSWTEGNQPQHF.

This sequence joins TRBV11-2 and TRBJ2-7, with 15 positions matching TRBD2. V lost 3 bases and J lost 3; bases outside the gene matches: 6. The CDR3 is made up of 17 amino acids. Germline V gene sequence: CDR1 SGHAT, CDR2 FQNNGV. The CDR3 nucleotides read TGTGCCAGCAGCTTCGGGACTAGCGGGGGGATAGACTACGAGCAGTACTTC. Residues: CASSFGTSGGIDYEQYF.

The chain links TRBV6-6 to TRBJ2-2; D might be TRBD1 (5 bases). The CDR3 has 16 amino acids. V dropped 3 bases and J dropped 3 bases, with 14 bases sitting between them. Germline loops: CDR1 MNHNY, CDR2 SVGAGI (reference sequence). DNA of the CDR3: TGTGCCAGCAGTTATCGGGCAGGGCCCTACACCGGGGAGCTGTTTTTT. This translates into CASSYRAGPYTGELFF.

This rearrangement joins TRBV3-1 (or the pseudogene TRBV3-2) to TRBJ2-2; 10 bases fit TRBD2. Germline V gene data show CDR1 as LGHDT and CDR2 as YNNKEL (reference sequence). The CDR3 has 16 residues. The V gene end was trimmed by 1 base and the J gene end by 6 bases; junction bases not matched to a gene: 5. CDR3 sequence reads: CASSQASGGVAGELFF. The CDR3 region has the DNA TGTGCCAGCAGCCAAGCTAGCGGGGGAGTGGCCGGGGAGCTGTTTTTT.

The chain is built from TRBV27 and TRBJ1-1, with D possibly being TRBD1 (6 bases). The V gene's germline CDR1 is MNHEY and CDR2 SMNVEV (reference sequence). The CDR3 covers 15 residues. Trimming stripped 2 bases from V and 1 base from J, with 11 bases between. The CDR3 nucleotides read TGTGCCAGCAGTTTACTCCAGGACAGGAACACTGAAGCTTTCTTT. Encoded protein: CASSLLQDRNTEAFF.

The CDR3 sequence is CASSAQFSGELFF. CDR3 bases: TGTGCCAGCAGCGCGCAATTTTCCGGGGAGCTGTTTTTT. The chain combines TRBV11-2 with TRBJ2-2; no definite D call. Germline CDR1 reads SGHAT; CDR2 reads FQNNGV. This CDR3 is built from 13 residues. V was clipped by 5 bases and J by 6 bases, with 10 bases between them.

The genes are TRBV6-4 and TRBJ2-7; D possibly corresponds to TRBD1 (6 bases). The CDR3 totals 14 residues. Germline-derived CDR1 and CDR2 are MRHNA and SNTAGT. The V end lost 6 bases, the J end lost 6 bases, and 18 bases lay between the germline ends. CDR3 DNA: TGTGCCAGCAGGGGGACAACCCGCGTCGGCGAGCAGTACGTC. It codes for CASRGTTRVGEQYV.

The chain carries TRBV7-9 and TRBJ1-2; the match to TRBD1 covers 7 bases. In germline, CDR1 is SEHNR, CDR2 FQNEAQ (reference sequence). Trimming took 2 bases from V and 4 from J; bases not matched to a gene: 4. This CDR3 comprises 14 residues. CDR3 sequence: CASSLSPGGYGYTF. For the CDR3, the DNA is TGTGCCAGCAGCTTATCCCCAGGGGGCTATGGCTACACCTTC.

This sequence joins TRBV7-2 and TRBJ2-5, with 8 bases aligning to TRBD2. This CDR3 has 14 residues. Trimming removed 5 bases from V and 3 bases from J; junction bases left unmatched: 5. The germline V gene has CDR1 SGHTA and CDR2 FQGNSA. The CDR3 loop is CASSQGTSKETQYF. In nucleotides, the CDR3 is TGTGCCAGCAGCCAAGGGACTAGTAAAGAGACCCAGTACTTC. Drawing the rest from reference TRBV7-2 and TRBJ2-5, the complete variable domain is GAGVSQSPSNKVTEKGKDVELRCDPISGHTALYWYRQSLGQGLEFLIYFQGNSAPDKSGLPSDRFSAERTGGSVSTLTIQRTQQEDSAVYLCASSQGTSKETQYFGPGTRLLVL.

The genes are TRBV30 and TRBJ1-4, with D possibly matching TRBD1 (6 bases). Germline-derived CDR1 and CDR2 are GTSNPN and SVGIG (reference sequence). V was trimmed by 4 bases and J by 11 bases, leaving 14 bases between them. The CDR3 covers 12 residues. The DNA of the CDR3 is TGTGCCTGGACACGTCAGGGGTTGAAACTGTTTTTT. It specifies CAWTRQGLKLFF.

The J gene is TRBJ2-7, the V gene TRBV5-1; 7 bases map to TRBD2. V shed 3 bases, J shed 0 bases, and the junction held 6 bases outside the gene matches. The CDR3 runs 15 residues. The germline V gene has CDR1 SGHRS and CDR2 YFSETQ. The chain's CDR3 is CASSWGGTASYEQYF. In DNA form, the CDR3 reads TGCGCCAGCAGCTGGGGGGGGACTGCCTCCTACGAGCAGTACTTC.